This passage covers 23 T cell receptor beta chains from one sample sequenced in a study of blood T cells in healthy people across ages. PCR was performed a second time for about 7 to 12 cycles using a sample-barcoded 5' primer and a J-beta primer mix. In TCRdb, the 5' RACE reads were re-called with MiXCR into one record per CDR3 protein. The sample gives around 1,000,000 distinct CDR3 sequences, under 30% of which show up once; less than 0.85% is in the top ten. In addition, the sample was reused for a study of T cells of mothers and their children.

Sequencing input: blood. The receptors come from a girl between 2 and 10 years old in good health.

The V gene is TRBV7-9, the J gene TRBJ1-2; 7 nucleotides line up with TRBD1. Trimming cost V 7 bases and J 6 bases; bases outside gene matches: 14. The CDR3 extends over 15 amino acids. Germline-derived CDR1 and CDR2 are SEHNR and FQNEAQ (reference sequence). In DNA form, the CDR3 reads TGTGCCAGCAACCCTGGGACAGCCGCCCCTGATGGCTACACCTTC. Translation gives CASNPGTAAPDGYTF.

This clonotype was seen a few times. The chain uses TRBV6-1 and TRBJ2-5, with a weak D call TRBD1 (7 bases). This CDR3 spans 14 amino acids. Germline V lookup: CDR1 MNHNS, CDR2 SASEGT. Trimming took 3 bases from V and 9 from J, leaving 17 bases between them. CDR3 in DNA: TGTGCCAGCAGTGATGGCGGGACAGAAAGGTCCCAGTACTTC. This encodes CASSDGGTERSQYF.

The table lists this clonotype with a few counts. The gene calls are TRBV7-6 and TRBJ2-1, with TRBD1 identical over 7 bases. Germline loops: CDR1 SGHVS, CDR2 FNYEAQ. With V trimmed by 5 bases and J by 12 bases, 7 bases remained unmatched. This CDR3 has 12 amino acids. The CDR3 loop reads CASSPRQGGQFF. CDR3 DNA sequence: TGTGCCAGCAGCCCACGACAGGGCGGGCAGTTCTTC.

This chain links TRBV28 with TRBJ2-3; D unclear. Germline V CDR1 and CDR2: MDHEN, SYDVKM. This CDR3 is built from 16 residues. The V gene lost 3 bases and the J gene lost 0 bases, with 13 bases spanning the gap. CDR3 nucleotide sequence: TGTGCCAGCAGTTTTTCGAGAAGTCCTAGCACAGATACGCAGTATTTT. It specifies CASSFSRSPSTDTQYF.

The chain carries TRBV5-1 and TRBJ2-3; D not certain. Deletions cut 6 bases from V and 2 bases from J, with 16 bases between. Germline V gene data show CDR1 as SGHRS and CDR2 as YFSETQ. This CDR3 spans 15 amino acids. CDR3 bases: TGCGCCAGCAAAGTGTCCCCGGGCCACACAGATACGCAGTATTTT. Translated, it gives CASKVSPGHTDTQYF.

This clonotype was counted only a few times. The chain carries TRBV6-6 and TRBJ1-2; D gene unclear. Germline CDR1 and CDR2: MNHNY and SVGAGI (reference sequence). V lost 6 bases to trimming and J lost 8 bases, with 13 bases between them. The CDR3 extends over 12 amino acids. CDR3 DNA sequence: TGTGCCAGCAGCGAGGATCCGTGGGGCTACACCTTC. This sequence encodes CASSEDPWGYTF.

This clonotype was detected only a few times. The chain has TRBV11-1 and TRBJ2-7; 8 bases match TRBD1. CDR3 size: 15 residues. Germline trimming cut 5 bases from V and 4 bases from J; bases unmatched to any gene: 10. Germline-derived CDR1 and CDR2 are SGHAT and FQDESV (reference sequence). CDR3 sequence reads: CASSLDRGTLYEQYF. The DNA for the CDR3 is TGTGCCAGCAGCCTCGACAGGGGCACCCTTTACGAGCAGTACTTC.

The table lists this clonotype with a few counts. The chain couples TRBV29-1 to TRBJ2-1; 7 positions match TRBD2. Germline trimming cut 0 bases from V and 2 bases from J; bases unmatched to any gene: 7. Germline values: CDR1 SQVTM, CDR2 ANQGSEA. The CDR3 consists of 16 residues. CDR3 DNA: TGCAGCGTTGAAGAGGGGCTCGGGGGGACCTACAATGAGCAGTTCTTC. This gives the protein CSVEEGLGGTYNEQFF.

This chain connects TRBV21-1 to TRBJ2-7. TRBV21-1 is a documented pseudogene. The length of the CDR3 is 13 residues. The CDR3 nucleotides are TGTGCCAGCAGCAAAGGGACCTATTACGAGCAGTACTTC. It specifies CASSKGTYYEQYF.

V is TRBV27 and J is TRBJ1-1, with 7 bases matching TRBD1. V shed 6 bases, J shed 1 base, and the junction held 5 bases outside the gene matches. Germline V gene data show CDR1 as MNHEY and CDR2 as SMNVEV (reference sequence). The CDR3 covers 14 residues. DNA of the CDR3: TGTGCCAGCAGCAGAGACAGGGAGAACACTGAAGCTTTCTTT. As protein: CASSRDRENTEAFF.

J is TRBJ2-5 and V is TRBV20-1, with TRBD2 matching 12 bases. Trimming at V came to 0 bases and at J to 5 bases, leaving 4 bases not matched to a gene. This CDR3 comprises 15 residues. CDR1 DFQATT and CDR2 SNEGSKA come from the germline V gene (reference sequence). The CDR3 is CSARDTGLAGETQYF. The CDR3 DNA follows: TGCAGTGCTAGAGATACCGGACTAGCGGGGGAGACCCAGTACTTC.

There are a few counts of this clonotype. The gene calls are TRBV6-4 and TRBJ2-5; D could derive from TRBD1 or TRBD2 (5 bases each). Matching the DNA end better, TRBJ2-7 makes the J call doubtful. Germline CDR1 and CDR2: MRHNA and SNTAGT. The length of the CDR3 is 12 residues. CDR3 in DNA: TGTGCCAGCCTGGGGGAGCGGTACGAGCAGTACTTC. Translation: CASLGERYEQYF.

This chain joins TRBV6-5 and TRBJ2-7; 7 bases match TRBD1. CDR1 MNHEY and CDR2 SVGAGI come from the germline V gene. The CDR3 covers 14 residues. The junction had 7 bases not matched to a gene; V was cut back by 4 bases and J by 4 bases. The CDR3 region is CASSSWDSRYEQYF. DNA for the CDR3: TGTGCCAGCAGTTCCTGGGACAGTAGGTACGAGCAGTACTTC.

A few counts support this clonotype. The chain joins TRBV7-9 to TRBJ2-4; TRBD1 is a possible D gene (5 bases). Per the germline V gene, CDR1 is SEHNR and CDR2 is FQNEAQ (reference sequence). Trimming removed 4 bases at V and 2 bases at J, with 9 bases between. The CDR3 extends over 14 amino acids. CDR3 sequence (DNA): TGTGCCAGCAGCTCCCGGACACCCAAAAACATTCAGTACTTC. Translation gives CASSSRTPKNIQYF.

Comment on this clonotype: A much larger clone lies one base from this, so it may be a read error. This chain uses TRBV29-1 with TRBJ1-1; D perhaps matches TRBD1 (5 bases). Germline V gene lookup returns CDR1 SQVTM and CDR2 ANQGSEA. V was pared by 4 bases and J by 1 base, with 7 bases between. There are 12 residues in the CDR3. The CDR3 bases are TGCAGCGTTGCCGGGGGGAACACTGAAGCTTTCTTT. Translating gives CSVAGGNTEAFF.

This clonotype was seen a handful of times. The chain is built from TRBV6-6 and TRBJ2-3; 11 nucleotides line up with TRBD1. CDR3 length: 16 amino acids. Germline-derived CDR1 and CDR2 are MNHNY and SVGAGI (reference sequence). V was pared by 6 bases and J by 3 bases, with 8 bases of the junction left unmatched. The CDR3 DNA is TGTGCCAGCAGGAGCAGAGGGACAGGGGGGACAGATACGCAGTATTTT. Residues: CASRSRGTGGTDTQYF.

This sequence joins TRBV12-3 or TRBV12-4 and TRBJ1-2; D call uncertain. With 4 bases removed from V and 5 bases from J, the gap between germline ends came to 17 bases. This CDR3 spans 15 amino acids. The CDR3 sequence: CASSSGRVRHYGYTF. CDR3 nucleotides: TGTGCCAGCAGTTCCGGGCGGGTTCGCCATTATGGCTACACCTTC.

The genes are TRBV29-1 and TRBJ2-1, with D maybe TRBD1 (7 bases). This CDR3 is 14 amino acids long. CDR1 is SQVTM and CDR2 is ANQGSEA in the germline V gene. Trimming pared 8 bases from V and 2 bases from J, leaving 16 bases between. CDR3 in amino acids: CSSQGGETYNEQFF. CDR3 DNA sequence: TGCAGCTCCCAGGGGGGAGAGACCTACAATGAGCAGTTCTTC.

V usage is TRBV7-8 and J usage is TRBJ2-7; a weak D match, TRBD2 (6 bases). Between the trimmed V and J ends, which lost 1 base and 7 bases, there was a span of 14 bases. CDR1 and CDR2 from the germline V gene are SGHVS and FQNEAQ. The CDR3 is 14 amino acids. The CDR3 is CASSLEWRETEQYF. For the CDR3, the DNA is TGTGCCAGCAGCTTAGAGTGGAGGGAGACTGAGCAGTACTTC.

This clonotype appeared a single time. The chain joins TRBV5-1 to TRBJ2-5, with D possibly TRBD2 on 6 matching bases. The end of the DNA aligns better with TRBJ2-1, so the J call may be wrong. The CDR3 spans 16 residues. Germline V gene data show CDR1 as SGHRS and CDR2 as YFSETQ. DNA of the CDR3: TGCGCCAGCAGCTCCCTCGGGGGAGCCAAGACCAATGAGCAGTTCTTC. This encodes CASSSLGGAKTNEQFF.

The chain has TRBV28 and TRBJ2-7, with D possibly being TRBD2 (5 bases). The CDR3 is 13 amino acids. Germline CDR1 reads MDHEN; CDR2 reads SYDVKM. V lost 3 bases and J 1 base, leaving 7 bases between the germline ends. The CDR3 sequence is CASSFGMSYEQYF. CDR3 bases: TGTGCCAGCAGTTTCGGGATGTCCTACGAGCAGTACTTC.

This clonotype was counted a few times. The rearrangement uses TRBV12-3 or TRBV12-4 and TRBJ2-5; D gene uncertain. The assigned J gene may be wrong: the sequence end matches TRBJ2-7 better. There are 11 residues in the CDR3. CDR3 DNA: TGTGCCAGCTGTCCAAAGGGCGAGCAGTACTTC. As protein: CASCPKGEQYF.

The CDR3 bases are TGCAGCGTTGTTGAACTAGCGGGAGTTGGTGAGACCCAGTACTTC. It yields the protein CSVVELAGVGETQYF. The genes are TRBV29-1 and TRBJ2-5; 11 nucleotides line up with TRBD2. CDR1 is SQVTM and CDR2 is ANQGSEA in the germline V gene. The CDR3 is 15 residues long. The junction had 9 bases not matched to a gene; V was cut back by 4 bases and J by 5 bases.